This T cell receptor (beta chain) comes out of a study of blood T cells in healthy people across ages. In its sample, this clonotype was seen many times. Per the germline V gene, CDR1 is DFQATT and CDR2 is SNEGSKA (reference sequence). This CDR3 spans 16 amino acids. J was trimmed by 0 bases and V by 1 base; bases with no gene match: 5. Per-sample PBMC isolation yielded at least 7 million cells. At least 5 micrograms of total RNA were extracted per sample. PCR was performed a second time for roughly 6 to 12 cycles using a sample-barcoded 5' primer and a J-beta primer mix. MiXCR, applied by TCRdb to the 5' RACE reads, yields one record per CDR3 protein. The table has approximately 680,000 distinct CDR3 sequences, roughly 32% seen once.

The chain joins TRBV20-1 to TRBJ2-5, with 10 bases that match TRBD2. Sequenced input: blood. This clonotype was obtained from a woman of 80 years or more in good health. The CDR3 DNA reads TGCAGTGCTAGAGCGGGGCTAGCGGGGGACCAAGAGACCCAGTACTTC. Its translation is CSARAGLAGDQETQYF.